This TCR beta chain was captured in a study of shared clonotypes between healthy human individuals. From germline, CDR1 is MDHEN and CDR2 SYDVKM. V lost 6 bases and J 7 bases, leaving 10 bases between the germline ends. CDR3 length: 12 residues. Clones were read by immunoSEQ multiplex PCR, and TCRdb kept only the in-frame ones, dropping some. The sample yields about 2.3 million clones, about 92% seen once. On this clone: Other DNA sequences in this specimen translate into the identical CDR3.

This TCR was recovered from a man aged 18 to 29 in good health. Some clones in this sample may be carry-over from other donors' samples. The sequenced material came from naive CD4+ T cells from PBMCs. Subset in this sample: CD45RA+ positively selected. This chain joins TRBV28 and TRBJ2-1; D is uncertain. The CDR3 region has the DNA TGTGCCAGCAGCTCCCTCATAAATGAGCAGTTCTTC. Amino acid sequence: CASSSLINEQFF.